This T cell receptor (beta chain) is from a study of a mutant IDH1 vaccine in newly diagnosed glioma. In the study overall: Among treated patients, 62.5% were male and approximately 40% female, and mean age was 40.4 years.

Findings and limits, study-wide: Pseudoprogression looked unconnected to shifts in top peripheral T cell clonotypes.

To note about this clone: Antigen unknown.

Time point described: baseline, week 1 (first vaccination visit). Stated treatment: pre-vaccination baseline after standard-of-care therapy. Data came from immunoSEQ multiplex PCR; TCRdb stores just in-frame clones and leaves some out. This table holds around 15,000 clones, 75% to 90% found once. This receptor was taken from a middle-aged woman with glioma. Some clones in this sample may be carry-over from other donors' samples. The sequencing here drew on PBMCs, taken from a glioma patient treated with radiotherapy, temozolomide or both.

CDR3 coding DNA: TGTGCCAGCAGCTTAGGACTAGCGGGAGGGCCACCCCACGAGCAGTACTTC. This codes for CASSLGLAGGPPHEQYF. The chain recombines TRBV7-8 with TRBJ2-7; the match to TRBD2 covers 14 bases. The CDR3 contains 17 residues. Germline V gene sequence: CDR1 SGHVS, CDR2 FQNEAQ. V dropped 1 base and J dropped 5; count of bases not matched to a gene: 7.